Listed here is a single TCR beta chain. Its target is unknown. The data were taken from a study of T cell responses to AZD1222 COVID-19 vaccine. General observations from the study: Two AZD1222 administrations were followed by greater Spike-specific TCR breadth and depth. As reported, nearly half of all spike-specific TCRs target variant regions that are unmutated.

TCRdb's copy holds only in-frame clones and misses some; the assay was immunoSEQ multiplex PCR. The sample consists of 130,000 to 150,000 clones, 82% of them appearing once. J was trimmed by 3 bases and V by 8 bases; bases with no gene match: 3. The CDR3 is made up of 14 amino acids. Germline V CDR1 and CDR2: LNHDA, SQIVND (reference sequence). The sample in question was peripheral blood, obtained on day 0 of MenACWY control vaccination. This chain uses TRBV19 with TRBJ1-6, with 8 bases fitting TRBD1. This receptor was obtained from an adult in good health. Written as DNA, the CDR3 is TGTGCCAGTTCCGGACAGGGCTATAATTCACCCCTCCACTTT. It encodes CASSGQGYNSPLHF.